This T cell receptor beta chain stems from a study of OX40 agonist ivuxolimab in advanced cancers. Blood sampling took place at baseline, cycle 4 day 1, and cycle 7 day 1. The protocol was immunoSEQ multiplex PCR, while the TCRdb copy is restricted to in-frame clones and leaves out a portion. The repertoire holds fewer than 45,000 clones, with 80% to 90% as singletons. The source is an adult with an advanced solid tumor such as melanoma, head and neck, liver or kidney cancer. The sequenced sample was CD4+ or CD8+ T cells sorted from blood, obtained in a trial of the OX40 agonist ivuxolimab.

The DNA for the CDR3 is TGTGCCAGCAGCCGTCGGACAGGGGGGTACGAGCAGTACTTC. This translates into CASSRRTGGYEQYF. The chain uses TRBV7-8 and TRBJ2-7; 10 bases are a match to TRBD1. CDR3 size: 14 residues. The V segment lost 5 bases and the J segment 4 bases; nucleotides outside the gene matches: 5. Per the germline V gene, CDR1 is SGHVS and CDR2 is FQNEAQ.